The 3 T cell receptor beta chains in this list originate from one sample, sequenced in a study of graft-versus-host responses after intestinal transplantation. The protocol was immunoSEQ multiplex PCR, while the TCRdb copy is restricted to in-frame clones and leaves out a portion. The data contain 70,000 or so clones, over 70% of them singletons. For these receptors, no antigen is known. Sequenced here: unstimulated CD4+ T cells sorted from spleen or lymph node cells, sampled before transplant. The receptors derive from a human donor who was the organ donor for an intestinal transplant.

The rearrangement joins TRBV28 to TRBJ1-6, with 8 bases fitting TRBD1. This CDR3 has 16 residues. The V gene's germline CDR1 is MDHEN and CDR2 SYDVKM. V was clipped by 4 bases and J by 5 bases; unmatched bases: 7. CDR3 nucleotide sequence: TGTGCCAGCAGTTCGCTCAGGGGGCGTAATAATTCACCCCTCCACTTT. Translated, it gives CASSSLRGRNNSPLHF.

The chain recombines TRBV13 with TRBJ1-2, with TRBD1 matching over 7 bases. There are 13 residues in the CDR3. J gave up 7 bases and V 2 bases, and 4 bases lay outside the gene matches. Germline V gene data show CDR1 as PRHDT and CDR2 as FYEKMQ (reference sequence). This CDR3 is CASSLYRGGGYTF. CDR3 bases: TGTGCCAGCAGCTTATACAGGGGCGGTGGCTACACCTTC.

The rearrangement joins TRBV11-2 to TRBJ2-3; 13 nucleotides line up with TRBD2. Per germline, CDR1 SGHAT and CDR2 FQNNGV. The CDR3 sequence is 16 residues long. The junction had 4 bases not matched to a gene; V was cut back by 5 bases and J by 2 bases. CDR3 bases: TGTGCCAGCAGCCCGGGACTAGCGGGGATCACAGATACGCAGTATTTT. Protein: CASSPGLAGITDTQYF.